The clone carrying this T cell receptor beta chain was seen only once. Sequencing used immunoSEQ multiplex PCR; TCRdb keeps in-frame clones, though not all of them. The sample records about 87,000 clones, roughly 84% being singletons. The CDR3 is 15 residues long. CDR1 and CDR2 (germline): MDHEN, SYDVKM. Trimming cost V 5 bases and J 3 bases; bases outside gene matches: 6. This specimen belongs to a study of PD-L1 blockade in urothelial cancer. The time point here: pretreatment peripheral blood. Between 1 and 8 samples, pretreatment and on-treatment, were given by each patient. The starting material was PBMCs, obtained around atezolizumab (anti-PD-L1) treatment. The receptor was derived from a man between 60 and 75 years old with urothelial cancer. The chain recombines TRBV28 with TRBJ2-7, with 11 bases lining up with TRBD1. CDR3 coding DNA: TGTGCCAGCAGTGAGGGGGACAGGGGGTTCTACGAGCAGTACTTC. It translates to CASSEGDRGFYEQYF. Based on the CDR3 plus reference TRBV28 and TRBJ2-7, the full variable domain is DVKVTQSSRYLVKRTGEKVFLECVQDMDHENMFWYRQDPGLGLRLIYFSYDVKMKEKGDIPEGYSVSREKKERFSLILESASTNQTSMYLCASSEGDRGFYEQYFGPGTRLTVT.